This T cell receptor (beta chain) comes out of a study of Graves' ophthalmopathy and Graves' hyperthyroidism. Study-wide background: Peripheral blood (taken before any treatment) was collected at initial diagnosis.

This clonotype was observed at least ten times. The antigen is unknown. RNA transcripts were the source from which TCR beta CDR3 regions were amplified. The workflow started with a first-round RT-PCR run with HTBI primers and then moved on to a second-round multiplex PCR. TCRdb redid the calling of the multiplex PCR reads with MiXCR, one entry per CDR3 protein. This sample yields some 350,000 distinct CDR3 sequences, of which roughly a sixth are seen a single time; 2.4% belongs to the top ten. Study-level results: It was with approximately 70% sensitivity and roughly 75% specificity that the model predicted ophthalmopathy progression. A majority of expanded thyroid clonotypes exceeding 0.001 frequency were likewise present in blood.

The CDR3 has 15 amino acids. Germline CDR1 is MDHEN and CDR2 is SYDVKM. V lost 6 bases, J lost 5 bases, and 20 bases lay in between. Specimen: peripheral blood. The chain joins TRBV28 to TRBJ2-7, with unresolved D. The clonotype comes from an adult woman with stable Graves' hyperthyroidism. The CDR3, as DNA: TGTGCCAGCAGCGATCGTGGTGTCTCTGTCCACGAGCAGTACTTC. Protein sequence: CASSDRGVSVHEQYF.